A single sample gave rise to the 27 T cell receptor beta chains below, sequenced in a study of CD8+ T cells in alopecia areata. Stated treatment: oral pan-JAK inhibitor, 5-10 mg twice daily. Extracted from the samples, RNA was reverse transcribed into cDNA to serve as the sequencing template. Sequencing was performed with immunoSEQ multiplex PCR; in TCRdb, only in-frame clones are kept and a portion is missing. The repertoire includes 150,000 to 200,000 clones, around 64% of them detected once, and 1.3% sits in the top ten. The sequenced sample was CD4+ T cells sorted from blood, obtained at roughly week 49, from a patient treated with tofacitinib. These receptors were collected from a human donor with alopecia areata.

This clone was seen only a few times. The chain combines TRBV6-5 with TRBJ2-3; 7 bases are a match to TRBD2. Germline lookup yields CDR1 MNHEY and CDR2 SVGAGI. The J segment lost 1 base and the V segment lost 8 bases, leaving 3 bases of the junction unmatched. This CDR3 spans 13 amino acids. The CDR3 bases are TGTGCCAGCCGCGGGGGAGGCACAGATACGCAGTATTTT. Its translation is CASRGGGTDTQYF.

This clone turned up a few times. DNA of the CDR3: TGTGCCAGCAGCGTAGAGGGGGGTTCGAACACCGGGGAGCTGTTTTTT. As protein: CASSVEGGSNTGELFF. This rearrangement joins TRBV9 to TRBJ2-2; D may be TRBD1 or TRBD2 (6 bases each). Trimming took off 0 bases at V and 0 bases at J, with 9 bases between the two ends. The CDR3 is 16 residues long. From germline, CDR1 is SGDLS and CDR2 YYNGEE.

This chain connects TRBV9 to TRBJ2-1, with D hard to call. V was pared by 1 base and J by 8 bases, with 7 bases between. The CDR3 has 12 residues. Germline loops: CDR1 SGDLS, CDR2 YYNGEE. This CDR3 is CASSVQEDEQFF. DNA for the CDR3: TGTGCCAGCAGCGTACAAGAGGATGAGCAGTTCTTC.

This chain links TRBV29-1 with TRBJ2-5; TRBD2 is a possible D gene (5 bases). Per germline, CDR1 SQVTM and CDR2 ANQGSEA. The germline V and J ends were trimmed by 6 bases and 7 bases, with 15 bases remaining between them. The CDR3 extends over 12 amino acids. Here the CDR3 reads CSVVEGIGTQYF. Here the CDR3 DNA reads TGCAGCGTGGTCGAGGGCATTGGGACCCAGTACTTC.

This clone appeared many times. This chain uses TRBV6-5 with TRBJ1-1; 7 nucleotides align to TRBD1. Per the germline V gene, CDR1 is MNHEY and CDR2 is SVGAGI. After removal of 7 bases from V and 5 bases from J, the junction contained 7 bases not matched to a gene. CDR3 length: 13 residues. The DNA for the CDR3 is TGTGCCAGCAAGCGTCAGGGGGTGACTGAAGCTTTCTTT. This codes for CASKRQGVTEAFF.

In nucleotides, the CDR3 is TGTGCCAGCAGGGACTTCGGACAGGGGGCTCAGCCCCAGCATTTT. Protein product: CASRDFGQGAQPQHF. The chain has TRBV6-6 and TRBJ1-5, with 11 bases fitting TRBD1. The V and J ends lost 6 bases and 6 bases, in that order; junction bases with no gene match: 7. There are 15 residues in the CDR3. Germline V gene sequence: CDR1 MNHNY, CDR2 SVGAGI (reference sequence).

This chain joins TRBV29-1 and TRBJ2-7; a weak D match, TRBD1 (6 bases). The CDR3 covers 12 residues. Germline loops: CDR1 SQVTM, CDR2 ANQGSEA. Trimming took off 7 bases at V and 2 bases at J, with 12 bases between the two ends. CDR3 sequence (DNA): TGCAGCGCCCTCCGGGACACCTACGAGCAGTACTTC. Translating gives CSALRDTYEQYF.

This chain uses TRBV27 with TRBJ2-1; 8 bases align to TRBD1. From germline, CDR1 is MNHEY and CDR2 SMNVEV (reference sequence). V lost 6 bases, J lost 2 bases, and 6 bases stayed unmatched. The CDR3 totals 15 residues. The DNA for the CDR3 is TGTGCCAGCAGCTATGGACAGGGCCCCTACAATGAGCAGTTCTTC. Protein product: CASSYGQGPYNEQFF.

The chain carries TRBV11-3 and TRBJ2-7; D not certain. This CDR3 has 16 residues. Trimming left V 5 bases short and J 1 base short, with 18 bases between. Germline CDR1 is SGHNT and CDR2 is YENEEA. CDR3 in amino acids: CASSQFIGPMSYEQYF. The CDR3 nucleotides are TGTGCCAGCAGCCAATTTATTGGACCGATGTCCTACGAGCAGTACTTC. The full variable domain, in which reference TRBV11-3 and TRBJ2-7 provide the parts outside the CDR3, is EAGVVQSPRYKIIEKKQPVAFWCNPISGHNTLYWYLQNLGQGPELLIRYENEEAVDDSQLPKDRFSAERLKGVDSTLKIQPAELGDSAVYLCASSQFIGPMSYEQYFGPGTRLTVT.

This clone showed up just a few times. The J gene is TRBJ2-7, the V gene TRBV29-1; possibly TRBD1 for D (6 bases). The V gene lost 7 bases and the J gene lost 6 bases, with 13 bases spanning the gap. This CDR3 spans 11 amino acids. CDR1 and CDR2 (germline): SQVTM, ANQGSEA. The CDR3 bases are TGCAGCGCCTTGACAGGAAGCGAGCAGTACTTC. Amino acid sequence: CSALTGSEQYF.

The rearrangement links TRBV7-9 to TRBJ1-1; D is uncertain. Trimming removed 1 base from V and 0 bases from J, with 9 bases in between. This CDR3 spans 15 amino acids. Per the germline V gene, CDR1 is SEHNR and CDR2 is FQNEAQ (reference sequence). The CDR3 loop is CASSLDQALNTEAFF. CDR3 DNA sequence: TGTGCCAGCAGCTTAGACCAGGCCCTGAACACTGAAGCTTTCTTT.

The chain carries TRBV6-6 and TRBJ1-5; 7 bases line up with TRBD1. J gave up 4 bases and V 0 bases, and 6 bases lay outside the gene matches. There are 16 residues in the CDR3. CDR1 is MNHNY and CDR2 is SVGAGI in the germline V gene (reference sequence). Here the CDR3 reads CASSYSTGHGNQPQHF. As DNA, the CDR3 is TGTGCCAGCAGTTACTCGACAGGGCACGGAAATCAGCCCCAGCATTTT.

This chain links TRBV2 with TRBJ2-4, with D perhaps assigned TRBD1 or TRBD2 (5 bases each). Germline assignment: CDR1 SNHLY and CDR2 FYNNEI. Trimming removed 6 bases from V and 9 bases from J, with 15 bases in between. The CDR3 extends over 13 amino acids. The chain's CDR3 is CASSNPRDGIQYF. In DNA form, the CDR3 reads TGTGCCAGCAGCAACCCCAGGGACGGCATTCAGTACTTC.

The chain combines TRBV5-6 with TRBJ2-2; no clear D. Germline V CDR1 and CDR2: SGHDT, YYEEEE. The CDR3 has 12 residues. The V and J ends lost 1 base and 6 bases respectively, with 4 bases between them. The CDR3 nucleotides read TGTGCCAGCAGCTTGTATTCCGGGGAGCTGTTTTTT. Translating it yields CASSLYSGELFF.

The gene calls are TRBV23-1 and TRBJ2-3, with D maybe TRBD2 (6 bases). TRBV23-1 is placed among ORFs of uncertain function. The V end lost 10 bases, the J end lost 3 bases, and 20 bases lay between the germline ends. There are 15 residues in the CDR3. The CDR3 reads CATRSRDSFTDTQYF. The CDR3 DNA follows: TGCGCCACCCGTAGCCGGGACTCTTTTACAGATACGCAGTATTTT.

The genes are TRBV29-1 and TRBJ1-2; no clear D gene. The ends were cut back, 7 bases at V and 7 bases at J, with 13 bases in the middle. The CDR3 runs 11 residues. The germline CDR1 and CDR2 sequences are SQVTM and ANQGSEA. CDR3 residues: CSAYGSGGYTF. The CDR3 DNA reads as TGCAGCGCCTACGGGTCGGGTGGCTACACCTTC.

For the CDR3, the DNA is TGTGCCAGCAGTCCTCGACTAGCGGGGAGGAACAATGAGCAGTTCTTC. Its protein product is CASSPRLAGRNNEQFF. This chain links TRBV6-6 with TRBJ2-1; 11 bases align to TRBD2. With 5 bases clipped from V and 5 bases from J, the junction kept 8 bases outside the gene matches. Germline V gene sequence: CDR1 MNHNY, CDR2 SVGAGI (reference sequence). The CDR3 runs to 16 residues.

The chain combines TRBV30 with TRBJ2-5, with D possibly being TRBD1 or TRBD2 (5 bases each). The V gene's germline CDR1 is GTSNPN and CDR2 SVGIG (reference sequence). The CDR3 sequence is 14 residues long. V lost 5 bases to trimming and J lost 7 bases, with 20 bases between them. The CDR3, as DNA: TGTGCCTGGGGGTCCCGGGGCCGTTTTGGGACCCAGTACTTC. Its translation is CAWGSRGRFGTQYF.

This sequence joins TRBV29-1 and TRBJ1-1; weak D call: TRBD1 (5 bases). The germline gives CDR1 SQVTM, CDR2 ANQGSEA. V lost 0 bases and J 8 bases, leaving 10 bases between the germline ends. The CDR3 has 12 amino acids. The DNA for the CDR3 is TGCAGCGTTGAAGAGCTGGGGGGAGAAGCTTTCTTT. It codes for CSVEELGGEAFF.

To note about this clone: Its ends do not fully match the called genes, so a read error is possible. V usage is TRBV5-1 and J usage is TRBJ2-2, with D maybe TRBD1 (5 bases). Per the germline V gene, CDR1 is SGHRS and CDR2 is YFSETQ. The CDR3 is made up of 16 amino acids. Here the CDR3 DNA reads TGCGCCAGCAGCTTGGCCAGGGCCTTGAACACTGGGGAGCTGTTTTTT. This codes for CASSLARALNTGELFF.

This clone was seen a handful of times. The chain employs TRBV5-6 and TRBJ2-1, with 9 bases lining up with TRBD1. This CDR3 has 17 residues. With V trimmed by 4 bases and J by 7 bases, 15 bases remained unmatched. The germline V gene encodes CDR1 SGHDT and CDR2 YYEEEE. The CDR3 nucleotides are TGTGCCAGCAGCGCACCCCTGCCGGGACAGGGTGGTAATGAGCAGTTCTTC. This gives the protein CASSAPLPGQGGNEQFF.

The gene calls are TRBV13 and TRBJ2-3; 9 nucleotides agree with TRBD1. The germline V gene encodes CDR1 PRHDT and CDR2 FYEKMQ (reference sequence). The CDR3 consists of 17 residues. J gave up 0 bases and V 5 bases, and 9 bases lay outside the gene matches. The CDR3: CASSPRPGTGSTDTQYF. The CDR3 DNA sequence: TGTGCCAGCAGCCCCCGCCCCGGGACAGGGAGCACAGATACGCAGTATTTT.

The rearrangement uses TRBV7-9 and TRBJ2-2, with TRBD1 as a possible D gene (5 bases). The CDR3 sequence is 15 residues long. Germline CDR1 and CDR2: SEHNR and FQNEAQ (reference sequence). V lost 4 bases, J lost 7 bases, and 16 bases lay in between. Here the CDR3 reads CASSSGHGGVGELFF. The DNA of the CDR3 is TGTGCCAGCAGCTCCGGACACGGTGGGGTCGGGGAGCTGTTTTTT.

This chain links TRBV5-1 with TRBJ2-1; perhaps TRBD2 as D (6 bases). The CDR3 contains 12 residues. Germline assignment: CDR1 SGHRS and CDR2 YFSETQ. V was cut by 7 bases and J by 9 bases, with 14 bases left in between. CDR3 in amino acids: CASRLMEGEQFF. The CDR3, as DNA: TGCGCCAGCCGTTTGATGGAGGGTGAGCAGTTCTTC. The variable domain in full, completed from reference TRBV5-1 and TRBJ2-1, reads KAGVTQTPRYLIKTRGQQVTLSCSPISGHRSVSWYQQTPGQGLQFLFEYFSETQRNKGNFPGRFSGRQFSNSRSEMNVSTLELGDSALYLCASRLMEGEQFFGPGTRLTVL.

CDR3 nucleotides: TGTGCCAGCAGAGGGACTAGCGGAACCTACGAGCAGTACTTC. Translation: CASRGTSGTYEQYF. The rearrangement links TRBV2 to TRBJ2-7; 11 bases are shared with TRBD2. Trimming at V came to 6 bases and at J to 2 bases, leaving 3 bases not matched to a gene. This CDR3 is built from 14 residues. The germline CDR1 and CDR2 sequences are SNHLY and FYNNEI.

The chain is built from TRBV2 and TRBJ2-3, with 9 bases identical to TRBD2. With V trimmed by 4 bases and J by 1 base, 3 bases remained unmatched. The CDR3 extends over 15 amino acids. Germline CDR1 and CDR2: SNHLY and FYNNEI. CDR3 sequence reads: CASSASGDRTDTQYF. The CDR3 nucleotides read TGTGCCAGCAGTGCTAGCGGGGACCGCACAGATACGCAGTATTTT.

V gene TRBV29-1 combines with J gene TRBJ1-1; D gene uncertain. CDR1 SQVTM and CDR2 ANQGSEA come from the germline V gene. The V end was cut by 3 bases, the J end by 0 bases, with 8 bases between. This CDR3 is built from 13 residues. CDR3 in amino acids: CSVDSAMNTEAFF. In nucleotides, the CDR3 is TGCAGCGTTGATTCGGCCATGAACACTGAAGCTTTCTTT.